This TCR beta chain was identified in a study of identical twins (dated by TCRdb to 2016 to 2017). For context, the study as a whole: To test whether fetal clonotypes persist, this study deep-sequenced TCR alpha and beta repertoires from monozygotic twins, from unrelated adults of various ages, and from cord blood. To rule out contamination, the twin experiments were replicated at different times with different library preparation protocols. General conclusions and limits of the study: Because the same donors could not be followed over many years, the conclusions relied on cross-sectional statistical analysis. The excess sharing between twins in beta out-of-frame sequences was weaker because fewer shared sequences reduced the signal-to-noise ratio. Abundant cord blood beta clonotypes carried fewer insertions; young adult naive repertoires showed a weaker similar trend, while memory repertoires showed none. Compared with coincidental sharing between unrelated individuals, out-of-frame TCR alpha sequences shared between twins showed an excess of sequences with low generation probability. Zero-insertion analyses could be partly confounded by invariant T cells such as MAIT and iNKT, although diverse VJ usage argued against such confounding for most clonotypes. Recombination models systematically underestimated out-of-frame TCR alpha sharing in monozygotic twins but agreed with sharing between unrelated individuals.

Every donor in the study was a healthy Caucasian. The twin cohort comprised three pairs of female monozygotic twins, all aged about 18 to 29 years. The RNA used for TCR libraries was isolated from peripheral blood mononuclear cells. Libraries came from 5' RACE. This sample was sequenced with an Illumina HiSeq 2000. Template switching introduced a universal primer binding site; the final cDNA contained a unique molecular identifier, enabling accurate counting of TCR cDNA molecules. Specific primers in the conserved constant-segment region were used to synthesize first-strand cDNA for TCR alpha and beta chains. To control for contamination, every cDNA library carried two barcodes: a SMART-Mk sample barcode plus Illumina barcodes. TruSeq adapter sequences and Illumina sample barcodes were added in two successive PCR steps. Sequencing of the TCR alpha and beta cDNA libraries was done on the Illumina HiSeq platform using custom primers. In the paper's pipeline: MiGEC was used to process raw reads and extract unique molecular identifiers, and MiXCR was used to find CDR3 positions. Recombination models were inferred per individual with the repgenHMM and IGoR tools using an EM algorithm. The tcR package in R was used for shared clonotype analysis, with sharing normalized by the product of cloneset sizes. Out-of-frame nonproductive sequences were analyzed to study raw recombination free of thymic and clonal selection effects. TCRdb cleaned the public reads at Q25 with fastp, built clones with MiXCR and kept in-frame beta chains. A single entry per CDR3 protein holds the most common genes and DNA from its merged rows. The V and J calls shown here were made by TCRdb, not taken from the authors' results. This sample lists approximately 680,000 distinct CDR3 sequences; 7.1% were detected once. About 1.5% of the sample goes to the ten largest clones.

Trimming removed 6 bases from V and 2 bases from J, leaving 7 bases between the germline ends. Taken from the germline V gene (reference sequence), the CDR1 and CDR2 loops are SEHNR and FQNEAQ. The CDR3 holds 12 amino acids from the cysteine to the phenylalanine. Left in the record is the CDR3 DNA by itself, 36 bases read in frame from the first base. This clonotype was seen only a few times. Its antigen has not been determined. Within one base of it there is no much larger clone, and no base qualities were kept. In addition, the sample was reused for a study of yellow fever vaccine responses in identical twins. The second paper states: According to the authors, in identical twins the way T cells responded to vaccination appeared partly convergent and partly personalized. In the study, vaccine-responding T cell clones were precisely tracked in identical twins.

The sample taken for sequencing was PBMCs. The chain couples TRBV7-9 to TRBJ2-5, with no reliable assignment of the D segment. The source of this sequence is a young woman in good health. The DNA reads as follows: TGTGCCAGCAGAGAGTTACAAGAGACCCAGTACTTC. Its protein reads: CASRELQETQYF.